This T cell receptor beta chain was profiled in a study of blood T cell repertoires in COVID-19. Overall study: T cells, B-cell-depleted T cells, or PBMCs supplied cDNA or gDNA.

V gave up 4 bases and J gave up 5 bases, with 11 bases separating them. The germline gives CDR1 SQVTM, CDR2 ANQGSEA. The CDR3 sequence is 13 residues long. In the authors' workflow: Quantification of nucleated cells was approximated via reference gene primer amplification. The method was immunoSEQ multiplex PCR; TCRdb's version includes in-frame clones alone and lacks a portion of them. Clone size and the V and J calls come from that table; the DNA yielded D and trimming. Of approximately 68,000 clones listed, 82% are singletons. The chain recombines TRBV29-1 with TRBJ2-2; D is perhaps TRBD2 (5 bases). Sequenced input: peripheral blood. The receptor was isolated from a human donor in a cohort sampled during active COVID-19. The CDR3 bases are TGCAGCGTTGCGGAGGCAAGAACCGGGGAGCTGTTTTTT. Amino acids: CSVAEARTGELFF.